This T cell receptor beta chain came from a study of blood T cell repertoires in COVID-19. Study-level background: T cells, B-cell-depleted T cells, or PBMCs supplied cDNA or gDNA.

Original processing notes: Amplification from reference gene primers served as the basis for estimated nucleated cell counts. Using immunoSEQ multiplex PCR, the repertoire was profiled, and TCRdb retains in-frame clones only, with some absent. V, J and clone size reflect that table, while D and trimming were determined from the DNA. The sample includes under 200,000 clones, around four fifths of them seen just once. This clone appeared once. There are 15 residues in the CDR3. Trimming stripped 1 base from V and 3 bases from J, with 10 bases between. CDR1 is LNHNV and CDR2 is YYDKDF in the germline V gene (reference sequence). Seattle cases were enrolled at active infection and followed longitudinally.

The sample comprised peripheral blood. The TCR sequence derives from a woman in her seventies with COVID-19, enrolled during active disease. The V and J genes are TRBV15 and TRBJ1-5; possible D gene TRBD1, 5 bases. Written as DNA, the CDR3 is TGTGCCACCAGCAGAGGGGGCAAGTTCAATCAGCCCCAGCATTTT. Amino acid sequence: CATSRGGKFNQPQHF.